This T cell receptor (beta chain) originates from a study of CD8 T cells in Susac syndrome. Broader study findings: The study recognized that its TCR sequencing and HLA analysis covered a relatively small number of individuals.

This CDR3 region has 10 residues. V lost 8 bases to trimming and J lost 9 bases, with 10 bases between them. The germline CDR1 and CDR2 sequences are SNHLY and FYNNEI. High-throughput TCR beta sequencing covered peripheral CD8+ and CD4+ T cells. Both CD4+ and CD8+ T cells were negatively isolated, and TEMRA cells underwent FACS enrichment. Notes on this clonotype: Its target is not known.

Random hexamers served to reverse transcribe roughly 0.45 to 1 ug RNA. MiXCR, run by TCRdb on the immunoSEQ multiplex PCR reads, gives a single entry per CDR3 protein. The sample lists 330,000 or so distinct CDR3 sequences, around 85% occurring once. Sequencing was done on a sample of CD8+ T cells from PBMCs. The clonotype comes from a human donor with multiple sclerosis. The chain combines TRBV2 with TRBJ1-2; D is undetermined. The CDR3 protein is CASSGPSYTF. The CDR3 DNA sequence: TGTGCCAGCTCCGGACCGAGCTACACCTTC.